These 26 T cell receptor beta chains originate from one sample sequenced in a study of T cell responses to AZD1222 COVID-19 vaccine. Profiling relied on immunoSEQ multiplex PCR, and the TCRdb table lists in-frame clones only, not all of them. The sample carries 54,000 or so clones, around nine tenths recorded once. The source material was peripheral blood, sampled on day 0 of AZD1222 vaccination. Receptors were obtained from an adult in good health.

The chain recombines TRBV2 with TRBJ2-3, with TRBD2 matching over 14 bases. Germline V lookup: CDR1 SNHLY, CDR2 FYNNEI. V was pared by 6 bases and J by 4 bases, with 6 bases of the junction left unmatched. This CDR3 region has 16 residues. Here the CDR3 DNA reads TGTGCCAGCAGGGGGGGACTAGCGGGAGAAGCAGATACGCAGTATTTT. Amino acid sequence: CASRGGLAGEADTQYF.

This clone was observed once. The gene calls are TRBV4-2 and TRBJ2-6; D is unresolved. Germline CDR1 reads LGHNA; CDR2 reads YNFKEQ. The CDR3 sequence is 15 residues long. V shed 4 bases and J shed 1 base, with 8 bases lying between them. The CDR3 DNA follows: TGTGCCAGCAGCCCAGAGATTTCTGGGGCCAACGTCCTGACTTTC. Translation: CASSPEISGANVLTF.

This chain connects TRBV27 to TRBJ2-7; TRBD2 might be the D (6 bases). CDR3 length equals 11 residues. Per the germline V gene, CDR1 is MNHEY and CDR2 is SMNVEV (reference sequence). Trimming stripped 2 bases from V and 9 bases from J, with 8 bases between. The CDR3 DNA sequence: TGTGCCAGCAGTTTAGGGGGGAGGCAGTACTTC. Protein: CASSLGGRQYF.

The rearrangement joins TRBV7-8 to TRBJ1-2; no reliable D call. CDR3 length: 13 amino acids. Germline V CDR1 and CDR2: SGHVS, FQNEAQ. The V gene lost 3 bases and the J gene lost 3 bases, with 8 bases spanning the gap. DNA for the CDR3: TGTGCCAGCAGCTTGGGGAGGGACTATGGCTACACCTTC. This codes for CASSLGRDYGYTF.

The genes are TRBV30 and TRBJ2-7; TRBD1 agrees at 10 bases. There are 17 residues in the CDR3. Germline trimming cut 2 bases from V and 4 bases from J; bases unmatched to any gene: 14. Germline-derived CDR1 and CDR2 are GTSNPN and SVGIG (reference sequence). The DNA for the CDR3 is TGTGCCTGGAGTCGGGACAGGGGACCGCCGGGGCGGTACGAGCAGTACTTC. Residues: CAWSRDRGPPGRYEQYF.

This chain joins TRBV6-4 and TRBJ2-3; 8 bases are a match to TRBD2. Germline loops: CDR1 MRHNA, CDR2 SNTAGT. Germline trimming cut 6 bases from V and 2 bases from J; bases unmatched to any gene: 4. CDR3 length: 14 residues. In nucleotides, the CDR3 is TGTGCCAGCAGCCCGACTAGCGCCACAGATACGCAGTATTTT. Residues: CASSPTSATDTQYF.

V gene TRBV6-5 combines with J gene TRBJ1-2; D is possibly TRBD1 (5 bases). CDR1 is MNHEY, CDR2 SVGAGI, per germline. Trimming stripped 6 bases from V and 8 bases from J, with 10 bases between. There are 11 residues in the CDR3. CDR3 residues: CASRSGDGYTF. For the CDR3, the DNA is TGTGCCAGCAGATCCGGGGACGGCTACACCTTC.

The chain recombines TRBV5-6 with TRBJ1-1; no clear D. Trimming left V 4 bases short and J 0 bases short, with 13 bases between. The CDR3 is 15 amino acids. Per germline, CDR1 SGHDT and CDR2 YYEEEE. CDR3 region: CASSQTVAVNTEAFF. DNA for the CDR3: TGTGCCAGCAGCCAAACAGTCGCGGTGAACACTGAAGCTTTCTTT.

This chain connects TRBV6-5 to TRBJ2-5; D is possibly TRBD1 (6 bases). Trimming shortened V by 6 bases and J by 4 bases, and 9 bases separated the two germline ends. Germline V gene lookup returns CDR1 MNHEY and CDR2 SVGAGI. This CDR3 is 12 amino acids long. The CDR3 region has the DNA TGTGCCAGCAGCGTAGGGGGAGAGACCCAGTACTTC. It encodes CASSVGGETQYF.

The chain recombines TRBV30 with TRBJ2-5, with D unclear. Trimming stripped 2 bases from V and 2 bases from J, with 3 bases between. CDR1 and CDR2 from the germline V gene are GTSNPN and SVGIG (reference sequence). This CDR3 is 11 amino acids long. The chain's CDR3 is CAWSSQETQYF. The CDR3 DNA follows: TGTGCCTGGAGTAGTCAAGAGACCCAGTACTTC.

This clone is a singleton in its sample. The genes are TRBV6-5 and TRBJ1-4; 7 bases fit TRBD1. J lost 8 bases, V lost 5 bases, and 8 bases had no gene match. Per germline, CDR1 MNHEY and CDR2 SVGAGI. The CDR3 covers 14 residues. DNA for the CDR3: TGTGCCAGCAGTCACAGGGGCACGGGGGAAAAACTGTTTTTT. This sequence encodes CASSHRGTGEKLFF.

The V gene is TRBV7-9, the J gene TRBJ2-1, with TRBD2 as a possible D gene (5 bases). CDR1 and CDR2 (germline): SEHNR, FQNEAQ (reference sequence). The germline V and J ends were trimmed by 2 bases and 4 bases, with 12 bases remaining between them. CDR3 length: 15 amino acids. CDR3: CASSLLSGGYNEQFF. The CDR3 DNA reads as TGTGCCAGCAGCTTATTGTCTGGAGGATACAATGAGCAGTTCTTC.

The genes are TRBV14 and TRBJ1-2; TRBD1 agrees at 12 bases. Germline-derived CDR1 and CDR2 are SGHDN and FVKESK. This CDR3 spans 15 amino acids. V lost 4 bases to trimming and J lost 5 bases; unmatched junction nucleotides: 5. The DNA for the CDR3 is TGTGCCAGCAGCCGGGGGACAGGGGGCGCGTATGGCTACACCTTC. It translates to CASSRGTGGAYGYTF.

This rearrangement joins TRBV2 to TRBJ2-1; 7 bases fit TRBD2. In germline, CDR1 is SNHLY, CDR2 FYNNEI. Germline trimming cut 6 bases from V and 9 bases from J; bases unmatched to any gene: 8. The length of the CDR3 is 13 residues. In DNA form, the CDR3 reads TGTGCCAGCAGAACTAGCGTTAGGCGTGAGCAGTTCTTC. Translation gives CASRTSVRREQFF.

J is TRBJ1-5 and V is TRBV30, with TRBD1 matching 9 bases. The CDR3 runs to 17 residues. The germline V gene encodes CDR1 GTSNPN and CDR2 SVGIG (reference sequence). V was pared by 8 bases and J by 2 bases, with 16 bases of the junction left unmatched. CDR3 coding DNA: TGTGCCGCTACGACCGGTCGCTGGACAGGGGGCAATCAGCCCCAGCATTTT. Protein: CAATTGRWTGGNQPQHF.

The chain employs TRBV10-3 and TRBJ2-1; 9 positions match TRBD2. V was pared by 2 bases and J by 7 bases, with 6 bases of the junction left unmatched. Germline CDR1 is ENHRY and CDR2 is SYGVKD. The CDR3 runs to 15 residues. In nucleotides, the CDR3 is TGTGCCATCAGTGAGGGTAGCGGGAGCGGTAATGAGCAGTTCTTC. Protein sequence: CAISEGSGSGNEQFF.

The genes are TRBV7-2 and TRBJ1-1, with TRBD1 matching over 8 bases. V shed 6 bases and J 4 bases; nucleotides not matched to a gene: 4. The CDR3 contains 13 residues. Germline V CDR1 and CDR2: SGHTA, FQGNSA. The CDR3 DNA follows: TGTGCCAGCAGTCCAGGGGGCCGCACTGAAGCTTTCTTT. It translates to CASSPGGRTEAFF.

This clone has only a few counts. The rearrangement uses TRBV9 and TRBJ2-7, with D possibly being TRBD1 or TRBD2 (5 bases each). Germline CDR1 and CDR2: SGDLS and YYNGEE. The V gene lost 4 bases and the J gene lost 0 bases, with 11 bases spanning the gap. The CDR3 has 14 residues. The CDR3 here is CASSRGRHSYEQYF. CDR3 nucleotide sequence: TGTGCCAGCAGCCGGGGCAGACACTCCTACGAGCAGTACTTC.

The genes are TRBV7-8 and TRBJ1-1; no clear D gene. The germline CDR1 and CDR2 sequences are SGHVS and FQNEAQ. The CDR3 contains 13 residues. With 3 bases removed from V and 3 bases from J, the gap between germline ends came to 8 bases. CDR3 protein: CASSFNWDTEAFF. CDR3 nucleotides: TGTGCCAGCAGCTTTAACTGGGACACTGAAGCTTTCTTT.

The table lists this clone with a count of one. The gene calls are TRBV15 and TRBJ1-4; possible D gene TRBD1, 5 bases. Trimming removed 10 bases at V and 1 base at J, with 19 bases between. Germline-derived CDR1 and CDR2 are LNHNV and YYDKDF (reference sequence). The CDR3 covers 16 residues. The CDR3 nucleotides read TGTGCCATTTCGAATTCCTACAGGAGAACTAATGAAAAACTGTTTTTT. Protein sequence: CAISNSYRRTNEKLFF.

V is TRBV30 and J is TRBJ1-2, with D hard to call. V was clipped by 2 bases and J by 3 bases, with 19 bases between them. The CDR3 runs to 16 residues. Germline V CDR1 and CDR2: GTSNPN, SVGIG (reference sequence). CDR3 region: CAWSFPTTTWDYGYTF. The CDR3 nucleotides are TGTGCCTGGAGTTTCCCGACAACGACCTGGGACTATGGCTACACCTTC.

The chain combines TRBV2 with TRBJ1-1; tentative D call: TRBD1 (5 bases). The CDR3 extends over 18 amino acids. Trimming removed 2 bases from V and 5 bases from J, with 24 bases in between. The V gene's germline CDR1 is SNHLY and CDR2 FYNNEI. The CDR3 spells CASSEFLVGGPGYTEAFF. The CDR3 nucleotides read TGTGCCAGCAGTGAATTTTTGGTTGGTGGGCCAGGGTATACTGAAGCTTTCTTT.

The J gene is TRBJ2-7, the V gene TRBV29-1; 7 bases fit TRBD1. This CDR3 spans 12 amino acids. CDR1 is SQVTM, CDR2 ANQGSEA, per germline. The junction had 10 bases not matched to a gene; V was cut back by 7 bases and J by 7 bases. CDR3 protein: CSATTDREEQYF. CDR3 DNA sequence: TGCAGCGCTACCACAGACAGGGAGGAGCAGTACTTC.

The V call is TRBV9, the J call TRBJ1-3; no firm D call. CDR1 and CDR2 from the germline V gene are SGDLS and YYNGEE. The CDR3 spans 12 residues. Trimming removed 5 bases from V and 9 bases from J, with 12 bases in between. The CDR3: CASSPAQGTIYF. The CDR3 region has the DNA TGTGCCAGCAGTCCGGCTCAAGGCACCATATATTTT.

This clone was picked up one time. The gene calls are TRBV5-1 and TRBJ1-2; D might be TRBD1 (5 bases). This CDR3 is 14 amino acids long. The V end was cut by 1 base, the J end by 4 bases, with 11 bases between. Germline V lookup: CDR1 SGHRS, CDR2 YFSETQ. The DNA for the CDR3 is TGCGCCAGCAGCTTGATCCCCGACAGCTATGGCTACACCTTC. This gives the protein CASSLIPDSYGYTF.

In its sample, this clone ranks as medium-sized. This chain connects TRBV19 to TRBJ2-7; tentatively, D is TRBD1 or TRBD2 (5 bases each). The CDR3 covers 14 residues. Germline CDR1 and CDR2: LNHDA and SQIVND (reference sequence). Trimming shortened V by 1 base and J by 2 bases, and 9 bases separated the two germline ends. The CDR3 sequence: CASSIGGTAYEQYF. DNA of the CDR3: TGTGCCAGTAGTATAGGAGGGACGGCCTACGAGCAGTACTTC.